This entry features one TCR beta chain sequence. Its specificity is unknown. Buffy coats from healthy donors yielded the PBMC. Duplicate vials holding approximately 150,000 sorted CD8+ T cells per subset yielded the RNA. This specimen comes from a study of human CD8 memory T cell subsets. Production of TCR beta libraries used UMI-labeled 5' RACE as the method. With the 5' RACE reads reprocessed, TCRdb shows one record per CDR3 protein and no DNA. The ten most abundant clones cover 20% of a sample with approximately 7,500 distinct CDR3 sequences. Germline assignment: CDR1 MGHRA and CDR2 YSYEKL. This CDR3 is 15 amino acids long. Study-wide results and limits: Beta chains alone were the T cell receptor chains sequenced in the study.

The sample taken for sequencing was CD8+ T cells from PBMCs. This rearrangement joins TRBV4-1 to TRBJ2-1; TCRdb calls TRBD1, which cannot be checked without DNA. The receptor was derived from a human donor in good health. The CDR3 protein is CASSLSVTEGNEQFF.